The present T cell receptor beta chain was sequenced within a study of T cell responses to AZD1222 COVID-19 vaccine. General study results and limits: White British donors predominated, females outnumbered males, and clonal diversity was possibly underestimated. After the peak T cell response, and only then, were repertoires sampled.

Comment on this clone: Its antigen is still unknown.

Per germline, CDR1 MNHNS and CDR2 SASEGT. The CDR3 runs 13 residues. V lost 0 bases to trimming and J lost 8 bases, with 10 bases between them. Clones were sequenced by immunoSEQ multiplex PCR, and TCRdb holds only the in-frame ones, with some missing. The table includes approximately 140,000 clones, 93% detected once. The TCR sequence derives from an adult in good health. This rearrangement joins TRBV6-1 to TRBJ1-2, with unresolved D. Sequencing used peripheral blood, obtained on day 0 of AZD1222 vaccination. Written as DNA, the CDR3 is TGTGCCAGCAGTGAAGCTTTCTCGGGAGGCTACACCTTC. It specifies CASSEAFSGGYTF.